This T cell receptor (beta chain) is from a study of technical replicates of blood from several donors (dated by TCRdb to the late 2010s). Library preparation used the immunoSEQ multiplex PCR assay. Drawn from immuneACCESS, this table holds only the in-frame rearrangements with V and J called that TCRdb kept. Clones are partly lost; checked studies trace under half to an unresolved V gene and leave the rest unexplained. For this sample there are roughly 100,000 clones; 90% to 97% appear just once. The ten largest clonotypes hold 0.36% of the sample. Details on this clone: Its antigen remains unidentified. Per-nucleotide qualities are absent, and no much larger clonotype sits a single base away.

CDR1 and CDR2 (SEHNR, FQNEAQ) derive from the germline V gene (reference sequence). V loses 3 bases at its end and J loses 7 bases; junction bases beyond the gene matches: 13. The CDR3 runs 16 amino acids, cysteine and phenylalanine included. Of the read, only the CDR3 DNA is kept; its 48 bases are in frame from base 1. The clonotype originates from a human donor in good health. The chain is assembled from TRBV7-9 and TRBJ1-1; TRBD1 lines up with 8 middle nucleotides. What was sequenced was T cells isolated from PBMCs. The CDR3 here reads CASSFLAGGASGEAFF. In nucleotide form, the sequence is TGTGCCAGCAGCTTCTTAGCAGGGGGCGCGAGTGGTGAAGCTTTCTTT. Where the CDR3 stops, the reference TRBV7-9 and TRBJ1-1 genes take over; the full variable domain is DTGVSQNPRHKITKRGQNVTFRCDPISEHNRLYWYRQTLGQGPEFLTYFQNEAQLEKSRLLSDRFSAERPKGSFSTLEIQRTEQGDSAMYLCASSFLAGGASGEAFFGQGTRLTVV.